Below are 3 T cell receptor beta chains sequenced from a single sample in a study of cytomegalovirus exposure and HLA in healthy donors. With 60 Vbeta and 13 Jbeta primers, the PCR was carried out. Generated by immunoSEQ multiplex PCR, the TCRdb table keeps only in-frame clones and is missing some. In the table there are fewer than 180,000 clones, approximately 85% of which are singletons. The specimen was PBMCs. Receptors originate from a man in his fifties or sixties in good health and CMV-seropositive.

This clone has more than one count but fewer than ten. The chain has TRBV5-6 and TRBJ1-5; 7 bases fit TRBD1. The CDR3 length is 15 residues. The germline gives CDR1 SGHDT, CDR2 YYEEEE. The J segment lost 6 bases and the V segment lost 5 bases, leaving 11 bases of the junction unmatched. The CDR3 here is CASSRQGVNSQPQHF. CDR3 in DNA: TGTGCCAGCAGTAGACAGGGAGTTAATAGTCAGCCCCAGCATTTT.

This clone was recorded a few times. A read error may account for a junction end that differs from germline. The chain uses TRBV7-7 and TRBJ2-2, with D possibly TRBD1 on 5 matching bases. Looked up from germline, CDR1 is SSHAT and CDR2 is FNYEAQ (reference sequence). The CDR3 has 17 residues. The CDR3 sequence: CASSPGVQGIFTGELFF. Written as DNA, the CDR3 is TGTGCTAGCAGCCCAGGAGTGCAGGGAATATTCACCGGGGAGCTGTTTTTT.

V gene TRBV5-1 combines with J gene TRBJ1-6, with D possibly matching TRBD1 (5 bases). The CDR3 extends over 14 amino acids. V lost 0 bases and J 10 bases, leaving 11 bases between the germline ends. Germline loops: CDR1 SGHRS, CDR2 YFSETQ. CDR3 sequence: CASSLAGFGSPLHF. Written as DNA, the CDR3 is TGCGCCAGCAGCTTGGCAGGGTTCGGGTCACCCCTCCACTTT. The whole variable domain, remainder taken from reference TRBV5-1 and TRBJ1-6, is KAGVTQTPRYLIKTRGQQVTLSCSPISGHRSVSWYQQTPGQGLQFLFEYFSETQRNKGNFPGRFSGRQFSNSRSEMNVSTLELGDSALYLCASSLAGFGSPLHFGNGTRLTVT.